Detailed here is one TCR beta chain. Its antigen is still unknown. The CDR3 totals 14 residues. Germline V gene sequence: CDR1 SQVTM, CDR2 ANQGSEA. The trim removed 3 bases at V and 8 bases at J, leaving 8 bases unmatched. From the roughly 110-subject validation cohort, which was separate from the roughly 680-subject first cohort, the donors were drawn. This sample was taken from a study of cytomegalovirus exposure and HLA in healthy donors. Whole-study results and caveats: The study recorded more than 150 TCR beta chains that were cytomegalovirus-associated. Most observed TCR sequences were rare, whereas some public TCRs were detected in many donors. The authors confirmed in vitro that a few CMV-associated chains were specific for CMV antigens.

TCRdb's copy holds only in-frame clones and misses some; the assay was immunoSEQ multiplex PCR. The table includes under 400,000 clones, 88% detected once. The receptor was derived from a young man in good health and CMV-seronegative. The sample taken for sequencing was PBMCs. This chain links TRBV29-1 with TRBJ1-4, with TRBD1 matching over 8 bases. The CDR3 spells CSVETGEGVEKLFF. The CDR3 region has the DNA TGCAGCGTTGAGACAGGGGAAGGAGTGGAAAAACTGTTTTTT.